A single sample gave rise to the 30 T cell receptor beta chains below, sequenced in a study of beta chain features in type 1 diabetes. Sequenced material consisted of expressed TCRB transcripts (all of the isolated RNA was reverse transcribed). The table came from immunoSEQ multiplex PCR; TCRdb's copy has only in-frame clones and leaves some out. The sample shows about 340,000 clones, 13% of them seen only once. Notes on the study in general: A moderate, significant TCRB CDR3 shortening appeared in type 1 diabetes across four CD4+ subsets.

No antigens are known for them. The sample taken for sequencing was naive CD4+ T cells from blood. The origin of the receptors is a young woman with type 1 diabetes.

This clone has just a few counts. The V call is TRBV9, the J call TRBJ2-2; D is unclear. This CDR3 comprises 13 residues. Per the germline V gene, CDR1 is SGDLS and CDR2 is YYNGEE. V was shortened by 0 bases and J by 7 bases, with 7 bases between the two germline ends. The CDR3 region is CASSVVRDGELFF. The CDR3 coding sequence is TGTGCCAGCAGCGTAGTGAGAGACGGGGAGCTGTTTTTT.

This clone has a handful of counts. The chain carries TRBV4-3 and TRBJ1-1; TRBD1 aligns across 8 bases. The germline V gene has CDR1 LGHNA and CDR2 YSLEER. The J segment lost 1 base and the V segment lost 4 bases, leaving 5 bases of the junction unmatched. This CDR3 region has 15 residues. CDR3 sequence reads: CASSPLGQGNTEAFF. CDR3 nucleotides: TGCGCCAGCAGCCCCCTAGGACAGGGGAACACTGAAGCTTTCTTT.

The chain joins TRBV7-8 to TRBJ2-3, with 13 bases fitting TRBD2. J lost 6 bases, V lost 1 base, and 4 bases had no gene match. The germline CDR1 and CDR2 sequences are SGHVS and FQNEAQ. The CDR3 runs to 16 residues. The CDR3 protein is CASSLGTSGSRDTQYF. Written as DNA, the CDR3 is TGTGCCAGCAGCTTAGGGACTAGCGGGAGTCGGGATACGCAGTATTTT.

The chain recombines TRBV28 with TRBJ2-7, with D possibly matching TRBD2 (7 bases). The CDR3 has 16 residues. V was trimmed by 3 bases and J by 1 base, leaving 16 bases between them. Germline CDR1 reads MDHEN; CDR2 reads SYDVKM. This CDR3 is CASSLEYRGGSYEQYF. For the CDR3, the DNA is TGTGCCAGCAGTTTGGAGTATAGGGGGGGTTCCTACGAGCAGTACTTC.

This clone was detected a few times. The V and J genes are TRBV7-9 and TRBJ2-5; perhaps TRBD2 as D (5 bases). This CDR3 is built from 14 residues. The V gene lost 3 bases and the J gene lost 5 bases, with 13 bases spanning the gap. CDR1 and CDR2 (germline): SEHNR, FQNEAQ (reference sequence). CDR3 region: CASSFRGAQETQYF. DNA for the CDR3: TGTGCCAGCAGCTTCCGGGGTGCGCAGGAGACCCAGTACTTC.

This chain uses TRBV4-1 with TRBJ2-7; TRBD2 is a possible D gene (8 bases). This CDR3 is 15 amino acids long. The germline V gene encodes CDR1 MGHRA and CDR2 YSYEKL. The V gene lost 4 bases and the J gene lost 2 bases, with 15 bases spanning the gap. The CDR3 coding sequence is TGCGCCAGCAGCCCTCGGGAGGGGGCAACCTACGAGCAGTACTTC. This gives the protein CASSPREGATYEQYF.

The chain combines TRBV6-1 with TRBJ2-3; 10 bases fit TRBD2. J was trimmed by 0 bases and V by 10 bases; bases with no gene match: 7. This CDR3 is 15 amino acids long. Germline lookup yields CDR1 MNHNS and CDR2 SASEGT. The chain's CDR3 is CATWTSGPSTDTQYF. The CDR3 DNA sequence: TGTGCCACCTGGACTAGCGGACCTAGCACAGATACGCAGTATTTT.

The V gene is TRBV30, the J gene TRBJ1-1, with unresolved D. Germline CDR1 GTSNPN, CDR2 SVGIG (reference sequence). The CDR3 loop spans 12 amino acids. V was shortened by 3 bases and J by 6 bases, with 11 bases between the two germline ends. This CDR3 is CAWSPREAEAFF. The CDR3 nucleotides read TGTGCCTGGAGCCCTAGAGAGGCTGAAGCTTTCTTT.

The chain uses TRBV28 and TRBJ2-7, with D perhaps matching TRBD1 (6 bases). Germline loops: CDR1 MDHEN, CDR2 SYDVKM. CDR3 length equals 16 residues. With 5 bases removed from V and 0 bases from J, the gap between germline ends came to 17 bases. This chain's CDR3 is CASSITGTVSSYEQYF. CDR3 in DNA: TGTGCCAGCAGTATCACAGGGACGGTTAGCTCCTACGAGCAGTACTTC.

The V call is TRBV7-8, the J call TRBJ2-5, with 9 bases fitting TRBD2. V shed 4 bases and J 9 bases; nucleotides not matched to a gene: 18. Germline CDR1 reads SGHVS; CDR2 reads FQNEAQ. This CDR3 is 17 amino acids long. CDR3 residues: CASSSPPAGGSSRPQYF. The CDR3 nucleotides read TGTGCCAGCAGCTCGCCCCCCGCGGGAGGGTCTAGTCGGCCCCAGTACTTC.

The V gene is TRBV19, the J gene TRBJ1-2, with 8 bases identical to TRBD1. Losses at the gene ends were 7 bases for V and 3 bases for J; bases not matched to a gene: 7. The CDR3 runs to 14 residues. Germline V CDR1 and CDR2: LNHDA, SQIVND (reference sequence). The DNA for the CDR3 is TGTGCCAGTACCCACAGGGGGGTTTACTATGGCTACACCTTC. It specifies CASTHRGVYYGYTF.

The chain joins TRBV19 to TRBJ1-5, with TRBD1 identical over 10 bases. Trimming took 6 bases from V and 1 from J; bases not matched to a gene: 9. Germline V lookup: CDR1 LNHDA, CDR2 SQIVND (reference sequence). The CDR3 is made up of 17 amino acids. CDR3 sequence reads: CASRTSGTGESNQPQHF. The CDR3, as DNA: TGTGCCAGTAGAACCTCCGGGACAGGGGAAAGCAATCAGCCCCAGCATTTT.

The chain combines TRBV11-2 with TRBJ2-5; D might be TRBD2 (5 bases). V lost 1 base and J 1 base, leaving 13 bases between the germline ends. The V gene's germline CDR1 is SGHAT and CDR2 FQNNGV. The CDR3 totals 16 residues. This CDR3 reads CASSLVGGWFQETQYF. The CDR3 DNA reads as TGTGCCAGCAGCTTAGTGGGCGGGTGGTTCCAAGAGACCCAGTACTTC.

Only a few counts were recorded for this clone. The rearrangement uses TRBV9 and TRBJ2-1; TRBD1 aligns across 7 bases. The germline CDR1 and CDR2 sequences are SGDLS and YYNGEE. The length of the CDR3 is 15 residues. J lost 6 bases, V lost 2 bases, and 8 bases had no gene match. The CDR3 coding sequence is TGTGCCAGCAGCGTCCACAGGGGAAGCGGCAATGAGCAGTTCTTC. It is translated as CASSVHRGSGNEQFF.

This clone was counted only a few times. This chain's CDR3 is CASSNLRGGLPDEQYV. CDR3 nucleotide sequence: TGTGCCAGCAGCAACCTGAGGGGAGGGCTACCTGACGAGCAGTACGTC. The rearrangement links TRBV7-9 to TRBJ2-7, with TRBD2 matching 7 bases. The V gene end was trimmed by 5 bases and the J gene end by 5 bases; junction bases not matched to a gene: 15. Germline V gene lookup returns CDR1 SEHNR and CDR2 FQNEAQ (reference sequence). The CDR3 length is 16 residues.

This clone has only a few counts. The V call is TRBV27, the J call TRBJ2-3; 12 nucleotides line up with TRBD1. Trimming at V came to 6 bases and at J to 6 bases, leaving 7 bases not matched to a gene. Looked up from germline, CDR1 is MNHEY and CDR2 is SMNVEV (reference sequence). CDR3 size: 15 residues. CDR3 coding DNA: TGTGCCAGCAGGACAGGGACAGGGGGCTCTGATACGCAGTATTTT. Protein: CASRTGTGGSDTQYF.

The chain employs TRBV6-6 and TRBJ2-1; D remains unclear. This CDR3 spans 13 amino acids. V was pared by 6 bases and J by 0 bases, with 6 bases between. Germline assignment: CDR1 MNHNY and CDR2 SVGAGI (reference sequence). CDR3 bases: TGTGCCAGCAGGCCTAGCTCCTACAATGAGCAGTTCTTC. Amino acids: CASRPSSYNEQFF.

This chain uses TRBV5-4 with TRBJ2-2, with no clear D. With 0 bases removed from V and 4 bases from J, the gap between germline ends came to 4 bases. The CDR3 totals 13 residues. Germline lookup yields CDR1 SGHNT and CDR2 YYREEE (reference sequence). In nucleotides, the CDR3 is TGTGCCAGCAGCTTGGATAGCACCGGGGAGCTGTTTTTT. This sequence encodes CASSLDSTGELFF.

This chain connects TRBV14 to TRBJ2-5; D is undetermined. V gave up 5 bases and J gave up 5 bases, with 9 bases separating them. Germline loops: CDR1 SGHDN, CDR2 FVKESK. The CDR3 sequence is 12 residues long. CDR3 coding DNA: TGTGCCAGCAGCGACGACTTGGAGACCCAGTACTTC. Its protein product is CASSDDLETQYF.

V gene TRBV16 combines with J gene TRBJ2-1, with D perhaps matching TRBD2 (6 bases). V lost 2 bases to trimming and J lost 5 bases, with 13 bases between them. Germline lookup yields CDR1 KGHSY and CDR2 FQNENV. The CDR3 loop spans 15 amino acids. CDR3 DNA: TGTGCCAGCAGCCAACGGCTAGCGTCAGACAATGAGCAGTTCTTC. Encoded protein: CASSQRLASDNEQFF.

The chain links TRBV18 to TRBJ2-2; no definite D call. V lost 0 bases and J 3 bases, leaving 11 bases between the germline ends. CDR3 length: 16 amino acids. Germline CDR1 and CDR2: KGHSH and LQKENI. DNA of the CDR3: TGTGCCAGCTCACCACCAGTGGTGACACACACCGGGGAGCTGTTTTTT. Translated, it gives CASSPPVVTHTGELFF.

This chain uses TRBV29-1 with TRBJ2-1, with TRBD2 as a possible D gene (5 bases). Germline-derived CDR1 and CDR2 are SQVTM and ANQGSEA. The CDR3 runs 16 residues. Trimming removed 4 bases from V and 6 bases from J, with 22 bases in between. CDR3 in amino acids: CSVGTLTLWITNEQFF. The CDR3 nucleotides read TGCAGCGTTGGGACTCTTACGTTATGGATCACCAATGAGCAGTTCTTC.

The CDR3 sequence is CASSFGWFDRAYEQYF. Written as DNA, the CDR3 is TGTGCCAGCAGTTTCGGGTGGTTCGACAGGGCCTACGAGCAGTACTTC. The chain has TRBV28 and TRBJ2-7; 7 positions agree with TRBD1. This CDR3 region has 16 residues. Germline assignment: CDR1 MDHEN and CDR2 SYDVKM. V shed 3 bases, J shed 2 bases, and the junction held 10 bases outside the gene matches.

This chain uses TRBV6-6 with TRBJ2-7; 8 nucleotides align to TRBD1. The CDR3 contains 15 residues. In germline, CDR1 is MNHNY, CDR2 SVGAGI (reference sequence). Germline trimming cut 5 bases from V and 3 bases from J; bases unmatched to any gene: 9. The CDR3 protein is CASSRTGSGLYEQYV. In nucleotides, the CDR3 is TGTGCCAGCAGTCGGACAGGGTCCGGCCTCTACGAGCAGTACGTC.

The chain joins TRBV5-1 to TRBJ2-7, with D perhaps matching TRBD1 (6 bases). Trimming took 0 bases from V and 6 from J, leaving 16 bases between them. This CDR3 has 15 residues. Germline CDR1 and CDR2: SGHRS and YFSETQ. The CDR3: CASSLDREPWAEQYF. In nucleotides, the CDR3 is TGCGCCAGCAGCTTGGACAGGGAGCCGTGGGCCGAGCAGTACTTC.

The rearrangement joins TRBV7-9 to TRBJ2-1; no clear D gene. The CDR3 length is 15 residues. Germline values: CDR1 SEHNR, CDR2 FQNEAQ (reference sequence). Trimming left V 3 bases short and J 0 bases short, with 9 bases between. The CDR3 region is CASSFSLSSYNEQFF. Here the CDR3 DNA reads TGTGCCAGCAGCTTTTCTCTGAGCTCCTACAATGAGCAGTTCTTC.

The V and J genes are TRBV15 and TRBJ2-7; D may be TRBD1 (6 bases). CDR3 size: 14 residues. Germline V lookup: CDR1 LNHNV, CDR2 YYDKDF (reference sequence). V dropped 3 bases and J dropped 2 bases, with 11 bases sitting between them. Written as DNA, the CDR3 is TGTGCCACCAGCAGTAACAGGGACACCTACGAGCAGTACGTC. Its protein product is CATSSNRDTYEQYV.

This clone appeared a few times. V usage is TRBV5-1 and J usage is TRBJ1-1; no clear D. Trimming removed 3 bases from V and 1 base from J, with 10 bases in between. Germline CDR1 is SGHRS and CDR2 is YFSETQ. This CDR3 has 14 amino acids. CDR3 region: CASSSRAGNTEAFF. The CDR3 nucleotides are TGCGCCAGCAGCTCACGGGCGGGGAACACTGAAGCTTTCTTT.

The chain combines TRBV27 with TRBJ2-1; 9 bases align to TRBD2. CDR1 is MNHEY and CDR2 is SMNVEV in the germline V gene (reference sequence). The CDR3 is 14 residues long. V lost 7 bases and J lost 7; bases outside the gene matches: 8. CDR3 loop: CASTAGTSKNEQFF. The CDR3 DNA follows: TGTGCCAGCACCGCCGGGACTAGCAAAAATGAGCAGTTCTTC.

This clone was seen a handful of times. V gene TRBV18 combines with J gene TRBJ2-5, with D unresolved. V shed 0 bases and J shed 5 bases, with 10 bases lying between them. This CDR3 spans 14 amino acids. CDR1 KGHSH and CDR2 LQKENI come from the germline V gene. In DNA, the CDR3 is TGTGCCAGCTCACCACCGAACCCCCGGGAGACCCAGTACTTC. Its protein product is CASSPPNPRETQYF.